These 22 T cell receptor beta chains were sequenced from one sample in a study of T cells in Graves' hyperthyroidism and ophthalmopathy. Amplified regions were TCR beta CDR3 sequences from RNA transcripts. First-round RT-PCR of the TCR CDR3 relied on the HTBI primer set. From the multiplex PCR reads, TCRdb called clonotypes with MiXCR, one entry per CDR3 protein. Of around 500,000 distinct CDR3 sequences in the sample, 13% to 15% were seen once. Material for sequencing was blood. Source of these receptors: a middle-aged woman with Graves' hyperthyroidism.

This clonotype was counted at least ten times. This chain connects TRBV11-3 to TRBJ2-7; 10 positions match TRBD2. Trimming removed 5 bases from V and 2 bases from J; junction bases left unmatched: 9. This CDR3 has 16 amino acids. Germline lookup yields CDR1 SGHNT and CDR2 YENEEA. DNA of the CDR3: TGTGCCAGCAGCCCCGCTAGCGGGAGTGGCCCCTACGAGCAGTACTTC. Its protein product is CASSPASGSGPYEQYF.

The chain combines TRBV18 with TRBJ1-2; TRBD1 is a possible D gene (6 bases). Germline loops: CDR1 KGHSH, CDR2 LQKENI. Trimming left V 6 bases short and J 4 bases short, with 12 bases between. The CDR3 runs to 13 residues. CDR3 nucleotide sequence: TGTGCCAGCTCTAAAGACAGGAGCTATGGCTACACCTTC. As protein: CASSKDRSYGYTF.

About this clonotype: Given the absence of the conserved phenylalanine or tryptophan at the CDR3 end, a read error is likely. The V call is TRBV19, the J call TRBJ2-7; D perhaps matches TRBD1 (5 bases). CDR1 is LNHDA and CDR2 is SQIVND in the germline V gene (reference sequence). The germline V and J ends were trimmed by 3 bases and 2 bases, with 11 bases remaining between them. This CDR3 spans 14 amino acids. The CDR3 nucleotides read TGTGCCAGTAGTATCGGCCAGGGCACCTACGAGCAGTACTCC. Its translation: CASSIGQGTYEQYS.

This clonotype was found many times. The rearrangement joins TRBV30 to TRBJ2-7; tentatively, D is TRBD1 or TRBD2 (5 bases each). Germline V gene data show CDR1 as GTSNPN and CDR2 as SVGIG (reference sequence). The CDR3 spans 14 residues. V was pared by 1 base and J by 2 bases, with 12 bases between. The CDR3 spells CAWSDRDGTYEQYF. The CDR3 DNA sequence: TGTGCCTGGAGTGACCGGGACGGCACCTACGAGCAGTACTTC. The full variable domain, its missing parts supplied by reference TRBV30 and TRBJ2-7, is SQTIHQWPATLVQPVGSPLSLECTVEGTSNPNLYWYRQAAGRGLQLLFYSVGIGQISSEVPQNLSASRPQDRQFILSSKKLLLSDSGFYLCAWSDRDGTYEQYFGPGTRLTVT.

This clonotype has ten or more counts. The chain is built from TRBV3-1 and TRBJ1-4; a weak D match, TRBD1 (6 bases). The CDR3 totals 15 residues. Trimming shortened V by 0 bases and J by 8 bases, and 13 bases separated the two germline ends. CDR1 is LGHDT and CDR2 is YNNKEL in the germline V gene (reference sequence). The CDR3 protein is CASSQDWQGREKLFF. The CDR3, as DNA: TGTGCCAGCAGCCAAGATTGGCAGGGGCGCGAAAAACTGTTTTTT.

In this sample, this clonotype turned up a few times. This rearrangement joins TRBV18 to TRBJ1-5; D might be TRBD1 (6 bases). Trimming took 5 bases from V and 3 from J, leaving 17 bases between them. The germline CDR1 and CDR2 sequences are KGHSH and LQKENI. The CDR3 is 16 residues long. Written as DNA, the CDR3 is TGTGCCAGCTCAGTCGTAAGGACAGAACCCAATCAGCCCCAGCATTTT. As protein: CASSVVRTEPNQPQHF.

In this sample, this clonotype turned up many times. The J gene is TRBJ2-1, the V gene TRBV28, with a tentative D call TRBD2 (5 bases). CDR1 MDHEN and CDR2 SYDVKM come from the germline V gene. The length of the CDR3 is 11 residues. The CDR3 nucleotides read TGTTCCGGCGGGTCATTCAATGAGCAGTTCTTC. Its translation: CSGGSFNEQFF.

V gene TRBV20-1 combines with J gene TRBJ2-3, with 10 bases lining up with TRBD1. With 6 bases clipped from V and 5 bases from J, the junction kept 5 bases outside the gene matches. This CDR3 region has 13 residues. The germline V gene has CDR1 DFQATT and CDR2 SNEGSKA (reference sequence). CDR3 loop: CSAGDRGRDTQYF. As DNA, the CDR3 is TGCAGTGCAGGGGACAGGGGCAGAGATACGCAGTATTTT.

This clonotype was found many times. This chain joins TRBV5-5 and TRBJ1-2, with D possibly matching TRBD1 (5 bases). V was pared by 0 bases and J by 0 bases, with 6 bases between. Per the germline V gene, CDR1 is SGHKS and CDR2 is YYEKEE (reference sequence). The CDR3 totals 14 residues. CDR3 bases: TGTGCCAGCAGCTTGGAACAGGCTAACTATGGCTACACCTTC. It specifies CASSLEQANYGYTF.

The chain uses TRBV14 and TRBJ1-2; perhaps TRBD1 as D (6 bases). The CDR3 runs 13 residues. Between the trimmed V and J ends, which lost 0 bases and 6 bases, there was a span of 8 bases. The germline gives CDR1 SGHDN, CDR2 FVKESK. CDR3 coding DNA: TGTGCCAGCAGCCAAGAAGGGGACAATGGCTACACCTTC. Amino acids: CASSQEGDNGYTF.

The sample holds many counts of this clonotype. This rearrangement joins TRBV18 to TRBJ2-7, with D perhaps TRBD2 (6 bases). The germline gives CDR1 KGHSH, CDR2 LQKENI. The CDR3 has 16 amino acids. V was shortened by 3 bases and J by 0 bases, with 15 bases between the two germline ends. The CDR3 sequence: CASSPGGPIFSYEQYF. The CDR3 DNA reads as TGTGCCAGCTCACCGGGAGGCCCCATCTTCTCCTACGAGCAGTACTTC.

This clonotype was detected many times. The chain has TRBV27 and TRBJ2-7; the D gene is possibly TRBD2 (5 bases). The CDR3 is 13 residues long. Germline values: CDR1 MNHEY, CDR2 SMNVEV (reference sequence). With 2 bases removed from V and 6 bases from J, the gap between germline ends came to 11 bases. This CDR3 is CASSLGSAGEQYF. CDR3 in DNA: TGTGCCAGCAGTTTAGGATCGGCGGGCGAGCAGTACTTC.

In its sample, this clonotype was seen a few times. The CDR3 DNA reads as TGTGCCTGGAGCCTGGGGAAGAACACTGAAGCTTTCTTT. Translating it yields CAWSLGKNTEAFF. V gene TRBV30 combines with J gene TRBJ1-1; the D is unclear. CDR1 and CDR2 (germline): GTSNPN, SVGIG (reference sequence). V was clipped by 3 bases and J by 1 base, with 9 bases between them. The CDR3 loop spans 13 amino acids.

The V gene is TRBV7-3, the J gene TRBJ2-1, with 11 bases matching TRBD2. The CDR3 has 17 amino acids. V trimming: 5 bases; J trimming: 7 bases; junction bases outside the gene matches: 13. Germline CDR1 and CDR2: SGHTA and FQGTGA. The CDR3 region has the DNA TGTGCCAGCAGCGCTCACCCGACTAGCGGGAATAGGAATGAGCAGTTCTTC. It specifies CASSAHPTSGNRNEQFF.

This clonotype has ten or more counts. This chain links TRBV20-1 with TRBJ2-7; TRBD2 is a possible D gene (6 bases). This CDR3 has 14 residues. Germline CDR1 reads DFQATT; CDR2 reads SNEGSKA (reference sequence). V lost 2 bases, J lost 0 bases, and 11 bases lay in between. As DNA, the CDR3 is TGCAGTGCTAGATATGTAGCGGCCTCCTACGAGCAGTACTTC. This codes for CSARYVAASYEQYF.

On this clonotype itself: A read error may explain this, as a much larger clone is one base away. This chain uses TRBV7-9 with TRBJ1-1; D is undetermined. V lost 4 bases and J lost 4, with 16 bases in between. Germline V gene data show CDR1 as SEHNR and CDR2 as FQNEAQ (reference sequence). The CDR3 length is 15 residues. The chain's CDR3 is CASSSRILSATEAFF. DNA of the CDR3: TGTGCCAGCAGCTCCCGGATCTTATCGGCCACTGAAGCTTTCTTT.

The table lists this clonotype with many counts. This sequence joins TRBV3-1 and TRBJ2-7; D may be TRBD1 (5 bases). Trimming removed 1 base from V and 5 bases from J, with 9 bases in between. The CDR3 is 13 amino acids. CDR1 LGHDT and CDR2 YNNKEL come from the germline V gene (reference sequence). CDR3 nucleotides: TGTGCCAGCAGCCAAGGGGGCGGAAACGAGCAGTACTTC. Its translation is CASSQGGGNEQYF.

This clonotype was observed at least ten times. The genes are TRBV28 and TRBJ1-3, with D uncertain. The V gene's germline CDR1 is MDHEN and CDR2 SYDVKM. Trimming cost V 6 bases and J 4 bases, with 7 bases left between them. CDR3 length: 12 residues. The CDR3 loop reads CASSLPGNTIYF. The CDR3 region has the DNA TGTGCCAGCAGCCTGCCAGGAAACACCATATATTTT.

The sample holds a few counts of this clonotype. CDR3 sequence reads: CASSFMLAGEQFF. Here the CDR3 DNA reads TGTGCCAGCAGTTTTATGCTAGCAGGTGAGCAGTTCTTC. The genes are TRBV12-3 or TRBV12-4 and TRBJ2-1; D is perhaps TRBD2 (5 bases). The CDR3 sequence is 13 residues long. V dropped 3 bases and J dropped 9 bases, with 12 bases sitting between them.

This clonotype was seen many times. This chain joins TRBV30 and TRBJ2-7; D unclear. Germline lookup yields CDR1 GTSNPN and CDR2 SVGIG (reference sequence). The CDR3 has 11 amino acids. V lost 3 bases to trimming and J lost 3 bases, with 6 bases between them. Written as DNA, the CDR3 is TGTGCCTGGAGCTCAGTCTACGAGCAGTACTTC. This translates into CAWSSVYEQYF.

This clonotype was found a few times. The V gene is TRBV2, the J gene TRBJ2-1; 8 nucleotides match TRBD2. CDR3 size: 14 residues. V lost 10 bases to trimming and J lost 8 bases; unmatched junction nucleotides: 13. Germline CDR1 SNHLY, CDR2 FYNNEI. CDR3 loop: CAKKRENTIDEQFF. The CDR3 DNA is TGTGCCAAAAAGCGGGAGAATACAATAGATGAGCAGTTCTTC.

This clonotype was counted between two and nine times. The V call is TRBV20-1, the J call TRBJ2-7, with D perhaps TRBD1 or TRBD2 (6 bases each). The CDR3 length is 13 residues. Germline V CDR1 and CDR2: DFQATT, SNEGSKA (reference sequence). V was clipped by 5 bases and J by 3 bases, with 14 bases between them. CDR3 protein: CSALTGAVYEQYF. In DNA form, the CDR3 reads TGCAGTGCTTTGACGGGGGCTGTCTACGAGCAGTACTTC.